This TCR beta chain was captured in a study of blood T cell repertoires in COVID-19. Study-level information: Italy, Spain and the United States were the sources of the convalescent and acute COVID-19 samples. T cells, B-cell-depleted T cells, or PBMCs supplied cDNA or gDNA.

This CDR3 has 13 residues. V was pared by 6 bases and J by 7 bases, with 15 bases between. Germline CDR1 reads LGHDT; CDR2 reads YNNKEL (reference sequence). How the authors handled the data: Amplification of reference gene primers was used by the study to estimate nucleated cell counts. TCRdb keeps only in-frame clones here, not all; method: immunoSEQ multiplex PCR. V and J calls and clone size are copied from that table; D and trimming were computed from the DNA. The data contain approximately 170,000 clones, around 90% of them seen just once; the ten biggest clones take up 2% to 2.5%. V and J are TRBV3-1 (or the pseudogene TRBV3-2) and TRBJ1-2; tentative D call: TRBD1 (6 bases). This TCR was sampled from a man in his fifties or sixties who had recovered from COVID-19. Sequenced material: peripheral blood. CDR3 sequence (DNA): TGTGCCAGCAGGTCGACAGGTAGTGGTGGCTACACCTTC. Translated, it gives CASRSTGSGGYTF.